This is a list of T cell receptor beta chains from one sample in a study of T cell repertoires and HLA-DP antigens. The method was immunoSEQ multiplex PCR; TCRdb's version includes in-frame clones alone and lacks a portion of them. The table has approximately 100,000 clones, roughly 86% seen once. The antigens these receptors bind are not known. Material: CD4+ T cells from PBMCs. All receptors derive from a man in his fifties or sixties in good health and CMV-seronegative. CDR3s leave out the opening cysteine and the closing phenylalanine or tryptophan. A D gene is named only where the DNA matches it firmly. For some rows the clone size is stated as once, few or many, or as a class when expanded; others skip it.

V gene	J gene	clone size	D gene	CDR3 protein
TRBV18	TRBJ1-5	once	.	ASSPMEGIGNQPQH
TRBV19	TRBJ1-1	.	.	ASSLATLNTEAF
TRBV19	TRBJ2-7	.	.	ASSRAKSYEQY
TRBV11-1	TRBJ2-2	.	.	ASSLHTGELF
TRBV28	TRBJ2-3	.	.	ASSSRVRRSTDTQY
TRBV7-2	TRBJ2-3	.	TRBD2	ASSSAGTRSTDTQY
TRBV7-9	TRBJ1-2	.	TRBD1	ASSHMGQGYFDYGYT
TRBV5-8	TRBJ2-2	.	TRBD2	ASSRKPGTSVTGELF
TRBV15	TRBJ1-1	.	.	ATSFPARNTEAF
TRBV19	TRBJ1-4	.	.	ASRKSLGDQKLF
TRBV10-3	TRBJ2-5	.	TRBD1	AIAGTEETQY
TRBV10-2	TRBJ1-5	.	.	ASSAEGLSNQPQH
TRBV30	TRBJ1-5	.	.	AWSGNSNQPQH
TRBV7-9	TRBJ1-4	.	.	ASSHGRQGATNEKLF
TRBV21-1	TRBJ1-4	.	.	ASIDRDGEKLF
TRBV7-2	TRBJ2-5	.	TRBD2	ASSLQSGSTGTQY
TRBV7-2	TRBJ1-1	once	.	ASSAPGPGGTEAF
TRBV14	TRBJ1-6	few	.	ASSPGQNGSPLH
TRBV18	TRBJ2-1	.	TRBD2	ASSPLAGGYNEQF
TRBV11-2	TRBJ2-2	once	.	ASSSTNTGELF
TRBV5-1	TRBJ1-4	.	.	ASSLVDRKEKLF
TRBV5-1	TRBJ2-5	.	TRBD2	ASSLGTSGGQETQY
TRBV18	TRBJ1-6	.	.	ASSPKEGSSPLH
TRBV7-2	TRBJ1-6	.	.	ASTQHATYNSPLH
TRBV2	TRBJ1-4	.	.	ASSAENNEKLF
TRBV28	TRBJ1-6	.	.	ASSWSTRTNSPLH
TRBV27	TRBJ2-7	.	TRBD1	ASSLFTGTGGEQY
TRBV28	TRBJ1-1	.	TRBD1	ASIEGALNTEAF
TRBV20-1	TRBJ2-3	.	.	SASWLNTQY
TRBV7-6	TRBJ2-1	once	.	ASSLPGMNEQF
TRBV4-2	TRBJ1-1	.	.	ASSQEERGGAEAF
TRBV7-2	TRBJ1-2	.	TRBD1	ASSLGQGVQYGYT